Below, 5 T cell receptor beta chains from the same sample are listed, as sequenced in a study of CD8 T cells in ankylosing spondylitis (dated by TCRdb to about 2017). The receptor library was made with 5' RACE. For sequencing, an Illumina MiSeq was employed. TCRdb itself trimmed the public reads at Q25 with fastp, ran MiXCR and retained productive beta chains. Entries are consolidated by CDR3 protein sequence, retaining the most common genes and DNA. Counted in this sample were 30,000 to 45,000 distinct CDR3 sequences; approximately 15% of them appeared once. The ten largest account for 45% of the sample. Sequencing input: blood. These receptors all stem from a male donor with ankylosing spondylitis or in good health (not recorded which).

The chain has TRBV7-9 and TRBJ2-2; TRBD2 agrees at 10 bases. The V gene end was trimmed by 5 bases and the J gene end by 4 bases; junction bases not matched to a gene: 4. Germline loops: CDR1 SEHNR, CDR2 FQNEAQ (reference sequence). The CDR3 spans 15 residues. CDR3 sequence: CASSGSGRPTGELFF. The DNA for the CDR3 is TGTGCCAGCAGCGGTAGCGGGAGGCCCACCGGGGAGCTGTTTTTT. The variable domain in full, with the rest retrieved from reference TRBV7-9 and TRBJ2-2, is DTGVSQNPRHKITKRGQNVTFRCDPISEHNRLYWYRQTLGQGPEFLTYFQNEAQLEKSRLLSDRFSAERPKGSFSTLEIQRTEQGDSAMYLCASSGSGRPTGELFFGEGSRLTVL.

This clonotype has at least ten counts. The CDR3 DNA reads as TGTGCCAGCAGCCCGGGTCTAGCGGGAGGGCCGGAGTTCTTC. The encoded protein is CASSPGLAGGPEFF. V is TRBV12-3 or TRBV12-4 and J is TRBJ2-1; 12 bases fit TRBD2. The CDR3 runs 14 residues. V was pared by 6 bases and J by 14 bases, with 11 bases of the junction left unmatched.

The chain uses TRBV6-1 and TRBJ2-3, with a tentative D call TRBD1 (6 bases). This CDR3 contains 15 residues. Germline lookup yields CDR1 MNHNS and CDR2 SASEGT. The ends were cut back, 6 bases at V and 2 bases at J, with 15 bases in the middle. The CDR3 nucleotides read TGTGCCAGCAGGTTAAGGGGGAGTTCCACAGATACGCAGTATTTT. Translation gives CASRLRGSSTDTQYF.

The table lists this clonotype with a few counts. This chain joins TRBV18 and TRBJ2-2; D ambiguous. The germline V gene encodes CDR1 KGHSH and CDR2 LQKENI. The CDR3 has 12 residues. V lost 6 bases and J 3 bases, leaving 5 bases between the germline ends. The CDR3 nucleotides read TGTGCCAGCTCCCCGGACACCGGGGAGCTGTTTTTT. Residues: CASSPDTGELFF. The whole variable domain, filled in from reference TRBV18 and TRBJ2-2, reads NAGVMQNPRHLVRRRGQEARLRCSPMKGHSHVYWYRQLPEEGLKFMVYLQKENIIDESGMPKERFSAEFPKEGPSILRIQQVVRGDSAAYFCASSPDTGELFFGEGSRLTVL.

V is TRBV12-3 or TRBV12-4 and J is TRBJ2-1; D not certain. V lost 6 bases and J lost 5, with 8 bases in between. The CDR3 runs to 12 residues. In nucleotides, the CDR3 is TGTGCCAGCAGCTGGGGAAACAATGAGCAGTTCTTC. It translates to CASSWGNNEQFF.